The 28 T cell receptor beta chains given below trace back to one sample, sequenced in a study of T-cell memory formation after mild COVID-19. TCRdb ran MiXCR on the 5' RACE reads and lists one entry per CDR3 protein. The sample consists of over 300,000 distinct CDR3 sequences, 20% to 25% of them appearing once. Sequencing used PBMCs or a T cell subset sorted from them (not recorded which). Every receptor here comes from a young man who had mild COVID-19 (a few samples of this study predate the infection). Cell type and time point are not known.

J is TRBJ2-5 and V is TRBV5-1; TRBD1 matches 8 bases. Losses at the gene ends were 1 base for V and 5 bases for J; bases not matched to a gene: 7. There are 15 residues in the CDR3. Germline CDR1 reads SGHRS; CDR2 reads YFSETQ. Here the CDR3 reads CASSLIGTGGETQYF. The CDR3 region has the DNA TGCGCCAGCAGCTTGATCGGGACAGGCGGGGAGACCCAGTACTTC.

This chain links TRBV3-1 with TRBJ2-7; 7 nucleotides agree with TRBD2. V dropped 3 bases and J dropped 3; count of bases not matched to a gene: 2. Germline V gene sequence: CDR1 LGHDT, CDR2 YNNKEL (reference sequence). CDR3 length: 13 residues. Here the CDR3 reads CASSHASGYEQYF. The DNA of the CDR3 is TGTGCCAGCAGCCATGCTAGCGGCTACGAGCAGTACTTC.

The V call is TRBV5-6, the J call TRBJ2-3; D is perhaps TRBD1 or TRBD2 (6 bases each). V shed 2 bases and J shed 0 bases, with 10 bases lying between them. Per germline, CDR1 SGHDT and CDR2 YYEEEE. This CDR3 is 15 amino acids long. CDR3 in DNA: TGTGCCAGCAGCTTTCGGGGGCAAAGCACAGATACGCAGTATTTT. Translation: CASSFRGQSTDTQYF.

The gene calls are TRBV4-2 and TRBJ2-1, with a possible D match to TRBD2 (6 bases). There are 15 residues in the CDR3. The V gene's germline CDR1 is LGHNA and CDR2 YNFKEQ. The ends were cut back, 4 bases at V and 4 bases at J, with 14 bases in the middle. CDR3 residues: CASSPSGDNYNEQFF. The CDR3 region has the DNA TGTGCCAGCAGCCCCTCGGGGGATAATTACAATGAGCAGTTCTTC.

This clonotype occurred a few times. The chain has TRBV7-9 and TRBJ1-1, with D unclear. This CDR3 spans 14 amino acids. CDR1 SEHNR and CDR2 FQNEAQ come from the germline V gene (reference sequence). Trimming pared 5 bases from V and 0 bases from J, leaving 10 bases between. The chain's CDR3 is CASSRRQVNTEAFF. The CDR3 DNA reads TGTGCCAGCAGCCGAAGACAAGTGAACACTGAAGCTTTCTTT.

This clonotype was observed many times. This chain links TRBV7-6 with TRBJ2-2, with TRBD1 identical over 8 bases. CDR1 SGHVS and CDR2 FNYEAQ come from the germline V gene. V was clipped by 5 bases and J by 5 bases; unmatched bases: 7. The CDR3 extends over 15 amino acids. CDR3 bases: TGTGCCAGCAGCATTGGACAGGGTGGGACCGGGGAGCTGTTTTTT. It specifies CASSIGQGGTGELFF.

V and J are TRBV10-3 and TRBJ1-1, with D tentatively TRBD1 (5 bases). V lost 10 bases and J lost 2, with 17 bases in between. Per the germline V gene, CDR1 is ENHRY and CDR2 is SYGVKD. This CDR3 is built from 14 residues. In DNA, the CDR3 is TGTGCCACCATCCAGGGAGGTCTTAACACTGAAGCTTTCTTT. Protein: CATIQGGLNTEAFF.

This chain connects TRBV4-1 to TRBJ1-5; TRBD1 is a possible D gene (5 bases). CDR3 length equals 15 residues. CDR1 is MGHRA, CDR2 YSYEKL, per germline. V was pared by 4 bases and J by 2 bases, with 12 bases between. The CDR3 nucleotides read TGCGCCAGCAGCCCGTATGCGGGGGGCAATCAGCCCCAGCATTTT. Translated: CASSPYAGGNQPQHF.

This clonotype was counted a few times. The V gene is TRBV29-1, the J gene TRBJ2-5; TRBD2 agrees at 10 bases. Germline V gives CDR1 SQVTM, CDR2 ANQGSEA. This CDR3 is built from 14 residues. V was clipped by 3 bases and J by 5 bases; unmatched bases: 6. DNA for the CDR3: TGCAGCGTTGAGCTAGCGGGGGCAGGGGAGACCCAGTACTTC. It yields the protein CSVELAGAGETQYF.

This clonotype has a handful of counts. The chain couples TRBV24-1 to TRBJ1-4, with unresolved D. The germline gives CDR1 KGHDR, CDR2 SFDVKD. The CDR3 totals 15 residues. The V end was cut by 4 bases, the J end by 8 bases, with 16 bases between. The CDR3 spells CATSESTTTREKLFF. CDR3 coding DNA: TGTGCCACCAGTGAGTCGACAACGACCAGGGAAAAACTGTTTTTT.

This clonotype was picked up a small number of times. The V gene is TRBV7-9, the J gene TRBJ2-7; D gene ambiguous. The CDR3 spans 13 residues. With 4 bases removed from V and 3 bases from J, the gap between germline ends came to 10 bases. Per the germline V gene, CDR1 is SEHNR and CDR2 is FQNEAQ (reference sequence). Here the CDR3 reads CASSSLGSYEQYV. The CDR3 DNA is TGTGCCAGCAGCTCCCTCGGCAGCTACGAGCAGTACGTC.

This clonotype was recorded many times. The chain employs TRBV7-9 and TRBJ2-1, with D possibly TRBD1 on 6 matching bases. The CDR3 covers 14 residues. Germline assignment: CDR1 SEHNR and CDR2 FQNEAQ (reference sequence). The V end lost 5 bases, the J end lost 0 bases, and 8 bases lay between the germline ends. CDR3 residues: CASSRGSSYNEQFF. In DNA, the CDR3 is TGTGCCAGCAGCAGGGGGAGCTCCTACAATGAGCAGTTCTTC.

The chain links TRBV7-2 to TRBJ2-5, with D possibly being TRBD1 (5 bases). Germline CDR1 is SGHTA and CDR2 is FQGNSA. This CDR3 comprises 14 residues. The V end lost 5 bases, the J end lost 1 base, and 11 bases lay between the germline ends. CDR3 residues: CASSAQGIQETQYF. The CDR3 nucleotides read TGTGCCAGCAGCGCTCAGGGCATCCAAGAGACCCAGTACTTC.

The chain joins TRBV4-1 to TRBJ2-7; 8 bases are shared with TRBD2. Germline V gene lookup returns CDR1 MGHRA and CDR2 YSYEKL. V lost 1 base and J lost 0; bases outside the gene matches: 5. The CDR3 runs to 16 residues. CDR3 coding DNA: TGCGCCAGCAGCCAAGGTAGCGGGGTATCCTCCTACGAGCAGTACTTC. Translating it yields CASSQGSGVSSYEQYF.

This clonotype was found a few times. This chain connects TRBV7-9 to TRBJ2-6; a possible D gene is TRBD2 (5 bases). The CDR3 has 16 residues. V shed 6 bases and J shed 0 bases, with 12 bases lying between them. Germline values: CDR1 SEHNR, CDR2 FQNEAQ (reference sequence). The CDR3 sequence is CASSPGLYSGANVLTF. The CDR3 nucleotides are TGTGCCAGCAGTCCAGGACTGTACTCTGGGGCCAACGTCCTGACTTTC.

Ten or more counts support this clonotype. The CDR3 loop is CASSLRDRTDTQYF. The CDR3 DNA follows: TGTGCCAGCAGTTTAAGGGACAGGACAGATACGCAGTATTTT. The chain is built from TRBV27 and TRBJ2-3; 8 bases align to TRBD1. CDR3 length: 14 residues. Per the germline V gene, CDR1 is MNHEY and CDR2 is SMNVEV (reference sequence). J gave up 3 bases and V 2 bases, and 1 base lay outside the gene matches.

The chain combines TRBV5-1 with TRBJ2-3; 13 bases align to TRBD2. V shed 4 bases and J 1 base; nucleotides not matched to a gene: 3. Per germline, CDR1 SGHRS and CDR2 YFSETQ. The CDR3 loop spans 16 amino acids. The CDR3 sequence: CASSAGTSGGTDTQYF. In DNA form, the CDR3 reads TGCGCCAGCAGCGCAGGGACTAGCGGGGGCACAGATACGCAGTATTTT. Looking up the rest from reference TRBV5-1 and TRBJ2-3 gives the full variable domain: KAGVTQTPRYLIKTRGQQVTLSCSPISGHRSVSWYQQTPGQGLQFLFEYFSETQRNKGNFPGRFSGRQFSNSRSEMNVSTLELGDSALYLCASSAGTSGGTDTQYFGPGTRLTVL.

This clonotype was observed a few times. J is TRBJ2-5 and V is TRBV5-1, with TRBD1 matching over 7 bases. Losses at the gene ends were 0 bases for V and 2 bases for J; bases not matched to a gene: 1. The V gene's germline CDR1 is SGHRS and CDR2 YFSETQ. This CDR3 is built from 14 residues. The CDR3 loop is CASSLAGQQETQYF. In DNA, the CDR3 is TGCGCCAGCAGCTTGGCGGGACAGCAAGAGACCCAGTACTTC.

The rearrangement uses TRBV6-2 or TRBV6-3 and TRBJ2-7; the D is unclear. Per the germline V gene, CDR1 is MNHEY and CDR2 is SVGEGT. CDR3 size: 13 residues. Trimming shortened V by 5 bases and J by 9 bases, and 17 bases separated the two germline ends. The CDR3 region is CASSLGVGLGQYF. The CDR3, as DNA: TGTGCCAGCAGTCTTGGGGTTGGCCTTGGGCAGTACTTC.

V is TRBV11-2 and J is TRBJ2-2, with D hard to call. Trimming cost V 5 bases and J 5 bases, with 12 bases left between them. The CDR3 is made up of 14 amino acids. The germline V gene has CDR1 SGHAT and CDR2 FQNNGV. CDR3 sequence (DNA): TGTGCCAGCAGCCAAGTTTGGGGAACCGGGGAGCTGTTTTTT. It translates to CASSQVWGTGELFF.

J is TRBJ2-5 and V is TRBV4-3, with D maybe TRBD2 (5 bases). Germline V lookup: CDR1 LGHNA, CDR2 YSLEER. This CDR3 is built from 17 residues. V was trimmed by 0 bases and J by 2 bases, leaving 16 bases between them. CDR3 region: CASSQDWLAGSQETQYF. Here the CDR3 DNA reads TGCGCCAGCAGCCAAGATTGGTTGGCGGGTTCTCAAGAGACCCAGTACTTC.

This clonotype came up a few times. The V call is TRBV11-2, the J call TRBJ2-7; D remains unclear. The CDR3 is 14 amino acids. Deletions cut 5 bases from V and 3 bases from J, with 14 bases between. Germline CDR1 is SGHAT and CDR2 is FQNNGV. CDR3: CASSTPSPNYEQYF. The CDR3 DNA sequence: TGTGCCAGCAGCACTCCGAGCCCCAACTACGAGCAGTACTTC. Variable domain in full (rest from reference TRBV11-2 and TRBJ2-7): EAGVAQSPRYKIIEKRQSVAFWCNPISGHATLYWYQQILGQGPKLLIQFQNNGVVDDSQLPKDRFSAERLKGVDSTLKIQPAKLEDSAVYLCASSTPSPNYEQYFGPGTRLTVT.

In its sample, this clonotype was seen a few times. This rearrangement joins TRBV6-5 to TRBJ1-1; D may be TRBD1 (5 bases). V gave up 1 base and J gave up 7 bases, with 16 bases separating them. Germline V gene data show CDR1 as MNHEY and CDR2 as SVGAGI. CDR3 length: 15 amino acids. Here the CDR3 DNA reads TGTGCCAGCAGTTACTTAGAGGGGAGCCCCTATGAAGCTTTCTTT. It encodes CASSYLEGSPYEAFF.

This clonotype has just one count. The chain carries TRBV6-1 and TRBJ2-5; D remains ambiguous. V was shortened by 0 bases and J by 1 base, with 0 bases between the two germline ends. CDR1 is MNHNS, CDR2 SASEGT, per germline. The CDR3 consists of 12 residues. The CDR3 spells CASSEAQETQYF. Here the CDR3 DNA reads TGTGCCAGCAGTGAAGCCCAAGAGACCCAGTACTTC.

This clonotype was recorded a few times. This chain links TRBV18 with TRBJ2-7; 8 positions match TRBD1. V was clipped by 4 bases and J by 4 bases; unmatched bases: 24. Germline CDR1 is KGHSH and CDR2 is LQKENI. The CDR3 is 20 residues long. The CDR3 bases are TGTGCCAGCTCACTGACCGTCTCCACAGCCGGCCAGGGGGCATCGTACGAGCAGTACTTC. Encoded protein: CASSLTVSTAGQGASYEQYF.

The CDR3 protein is CASSGQSYTEAFF. Here the CDR3 DNA reads TGTGCCAGCAGCGGACAGTCCTACACTGAAGCTTTCTTT. The chain combines TRBV2 with TRBJ1-1, with D possibly matching TRBD1 (6 bases). This CDR3 comprises 13 residues. V was cut by 6 bases and J by 3 bases, with 11 bases left in between. Germline CDR1 and CDR2: SNHLY and FYNNEI.

Written as DNA, the CDR3 is TGCGCCAGCAGCCAAGACCCCAGGGCATTGAACACTGAAGCTTTCTTT. Translation: CASSQDPRALNTEAFF. The chain is built from TRBV4-1 and TRBJ1-1; D possibly corresponds to TRBD1 (5 bases). The V end lost 0 bases, the J end lost 0 bases, and 11 bases lay between the germline ends. CDR3 length: 16 amino acids. Looked up from germline, CDR1 is MGHRA and CDR2 is YSYEKL.

Here the CDR3 DNA reads TGCAGCGTTGTAACTGGTACTGAAGCTTTCTTT. Translated, it gives CSVVTGTEAFF. The chain links TRBV29-1 to TRBJ1-1; no firm D call. From germline, CDR1 is SQVTM and CDR2 ANQGSEA. Trimming left V 4 bases short and J 5 bases short, with 8 bases between. The CDR3 has 11 residues.